This T cell receptor beta chain was recovered during a study of T cells in Graves' hyperthyroidism and ophthalmopathy. The CDR3 length is 12 residues. From germline, CDR1 is SQVTM and CDR2 ANQGSEA. The V and J ends lost 6 bases and 7 bases respectively, with 13 bases between them. Authors of the study amplified TCR beta CDR3 regions from RNA transcripts. The primer set for the first-round RT-PCR of the TCR CDR3 was HTBI. One entry per CDR3 protein results from TCRdb running MiXCR on the multiplex PCR reads. The sample lists some 570,000 distinct CDR3 sequences, more than 15% seen once, with approximately 16% in the top ten.

Material: blood. The chain combines TRBV29-1 with TRBJ1-5, with a possible D match to TRBD1 (6 bases). This clonotype originated in a woman between 18 and 30 years old with Graves' ophthalmopathy. The CDR3 DNA reads TGCAGCGTCGGACAGCCCGAACAGCCCCAGCATTTT. Protein sequence: CSVGQPEQPQHF. The full variable domain, its missing parts supplied by reference TRBV29-1 and TRBJ1-5, is SAVISQKPSRDICQRGTSLTIQCQVDSQVTMMFWYRQQPGQSLTLIATANQGSEATYESGFVIDKFPISRPNLTFSTLTVSNMSPEDSSIYLCSVGQPEQPQHFGDGTRLSIL.